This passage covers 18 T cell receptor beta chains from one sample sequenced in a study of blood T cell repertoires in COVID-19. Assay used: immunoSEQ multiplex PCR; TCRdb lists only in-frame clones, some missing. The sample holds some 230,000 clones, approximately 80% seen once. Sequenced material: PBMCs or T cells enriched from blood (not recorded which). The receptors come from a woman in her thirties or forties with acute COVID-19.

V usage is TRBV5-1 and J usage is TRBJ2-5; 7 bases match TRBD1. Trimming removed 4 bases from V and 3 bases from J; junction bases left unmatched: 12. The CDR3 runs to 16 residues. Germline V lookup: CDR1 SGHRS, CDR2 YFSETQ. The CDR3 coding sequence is TGCGCCAGCAGCCTCGGGACAGACCATCGAGAAGAGACCCAGTACTTC. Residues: CASSLGTDHREETQYF.

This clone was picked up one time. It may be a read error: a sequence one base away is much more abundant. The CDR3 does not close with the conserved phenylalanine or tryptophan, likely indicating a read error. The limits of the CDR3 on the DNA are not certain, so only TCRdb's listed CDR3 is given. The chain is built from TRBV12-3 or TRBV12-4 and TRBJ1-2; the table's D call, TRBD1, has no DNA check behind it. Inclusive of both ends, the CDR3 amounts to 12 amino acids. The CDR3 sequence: CASNPGQGSVRV.

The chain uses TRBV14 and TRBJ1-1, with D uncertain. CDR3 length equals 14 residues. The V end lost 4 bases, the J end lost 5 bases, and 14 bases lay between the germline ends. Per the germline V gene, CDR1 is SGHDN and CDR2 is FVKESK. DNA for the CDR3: TGTGCCAGCAGCCGGACGGTGGCGGGGACTGAAGCTTTCTTT. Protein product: CASSRTVAGTEAFF. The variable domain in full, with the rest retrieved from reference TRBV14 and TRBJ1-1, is EAGVTQFPSHSVIEKGQTVTLRCDPISGHDNLYWYRRVMGKEIKFLLHFVKESKQDESGMPNNRFLAERTGGTYSTLKVQPAELEDSGVYFCASSRTVAGTEAFFGQGTRLTVV.

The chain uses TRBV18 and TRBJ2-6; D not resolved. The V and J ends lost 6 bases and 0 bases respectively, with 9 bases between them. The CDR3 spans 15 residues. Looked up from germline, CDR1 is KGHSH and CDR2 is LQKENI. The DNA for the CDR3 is TGTGCCAGCTCCCTACGGAGCTCTGGGGCCAACGTCCTGACTTTC. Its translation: CASSLRSSGANVLTF.

CDR3 bases: TGTGCCAGCAGTTTTGGGGCTGAAAAACTGTTTTTT. This codes for CASSFGAEKLFF. The V call is TRBV12-3 or TRBV12-4, the J call TRBJ1-4; maybe TRBD1 (5 bases). V gave up 3 bases and J gave up 7 bases, with 6 bases separating them. The CDR3 consists of 12 residues.

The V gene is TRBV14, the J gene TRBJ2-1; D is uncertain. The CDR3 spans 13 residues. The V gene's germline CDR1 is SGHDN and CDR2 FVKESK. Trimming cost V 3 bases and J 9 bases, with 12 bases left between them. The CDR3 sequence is CASSQLAVSEQFF. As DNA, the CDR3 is TGTGCCAGCAGCCAGCTCGCTGTCAGTGAGCAGTTCTTC.

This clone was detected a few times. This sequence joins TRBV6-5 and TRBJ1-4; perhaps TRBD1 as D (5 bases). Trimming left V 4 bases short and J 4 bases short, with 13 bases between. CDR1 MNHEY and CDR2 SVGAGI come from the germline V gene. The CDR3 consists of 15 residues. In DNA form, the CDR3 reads TGTGCCAGCAGTTCCAACAGGTTGGGTAATGAAAAACTGTTTTTT. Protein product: CASSSNRLGNEKLFF.

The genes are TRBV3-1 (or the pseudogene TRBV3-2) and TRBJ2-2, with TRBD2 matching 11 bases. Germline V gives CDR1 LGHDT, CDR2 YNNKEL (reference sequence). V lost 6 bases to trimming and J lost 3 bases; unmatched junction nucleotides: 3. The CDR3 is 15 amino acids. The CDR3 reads CASRLAGAYTGELFF. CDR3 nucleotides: TGTGCCAGCAGACTAGCGGGAGCTTACACCGGGGAGCTGTTTTTT.

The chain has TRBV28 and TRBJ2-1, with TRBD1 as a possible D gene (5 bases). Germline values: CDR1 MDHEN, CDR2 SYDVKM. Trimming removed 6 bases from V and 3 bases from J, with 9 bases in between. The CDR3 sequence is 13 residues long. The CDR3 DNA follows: TGTGCCAGCAGACACGACAGCTACAATGAGCAGTTCTTC. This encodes CASRHDSYNEQFF.

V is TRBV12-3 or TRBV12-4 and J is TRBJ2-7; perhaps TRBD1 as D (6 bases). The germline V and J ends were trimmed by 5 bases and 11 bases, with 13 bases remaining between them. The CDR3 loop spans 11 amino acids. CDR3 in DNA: TGTGCCAGCAGTCCAGGGACATCAAAGTACTTC. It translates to CASSPGTSKYF.

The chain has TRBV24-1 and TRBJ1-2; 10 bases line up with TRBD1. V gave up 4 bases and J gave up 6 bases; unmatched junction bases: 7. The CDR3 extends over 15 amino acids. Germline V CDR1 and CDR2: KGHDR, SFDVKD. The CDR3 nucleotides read TGTGCCACCAGTGAGTCGGGACAGGGGCCTAATGGCTACACCTTC. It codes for CATSESGQGPNGYTF.

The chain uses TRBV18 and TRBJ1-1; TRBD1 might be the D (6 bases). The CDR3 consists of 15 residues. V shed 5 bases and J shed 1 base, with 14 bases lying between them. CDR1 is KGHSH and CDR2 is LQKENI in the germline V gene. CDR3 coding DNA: TGTGCCAGCTCATCAACACAGGGCGGGAACACTGAAGCTTTCTTT. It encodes CASSSTQGGNTEAFF.

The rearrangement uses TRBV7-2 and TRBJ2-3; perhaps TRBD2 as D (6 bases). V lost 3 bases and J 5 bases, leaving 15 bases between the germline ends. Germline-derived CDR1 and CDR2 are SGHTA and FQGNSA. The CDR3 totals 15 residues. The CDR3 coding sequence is TGTGCCAGCAGCTTCGACGGGGGATCGTTAGATACGCAGTATTTT. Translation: CASSFDGGSLDTQYF.

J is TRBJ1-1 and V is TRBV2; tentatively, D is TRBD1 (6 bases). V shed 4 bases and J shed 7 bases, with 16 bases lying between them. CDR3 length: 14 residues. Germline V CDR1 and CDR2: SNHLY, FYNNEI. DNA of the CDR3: TGTGCCAGCAGTGTGGGGGGGGCTCTGGGTGAAGCTTTCTTT. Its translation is CASSVGGALGEAFF. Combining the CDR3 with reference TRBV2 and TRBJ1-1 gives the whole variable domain EPEVTQTPSHQVTQMGQEVILRCVPISNHLYFYWYRQILGQKVEFLVSFYNNEISEKSEIFDDQFSVERPDGSNFTLKIRSTKLEDSAMYFCASSVGGALGEAFFGQGTRLTVV.

This chain's CDR3 is CASSFSRDSGNTIYF. In DNA form, the CDR3 reads TGTGCCAGCAGCTTCAGCAGGGACTCTGGAAACACCATATATTTT. V is TRBV7-2 and J is TRBJ1-3; D might be TRBD1 (5 bases). Deletions cut 3 bases from V and 0 bases from J, with 9 bases between. This CDR3 is built from 15 residues. Germline V lookup: CDR1 SGHTA, CDR2 FQGNSA.

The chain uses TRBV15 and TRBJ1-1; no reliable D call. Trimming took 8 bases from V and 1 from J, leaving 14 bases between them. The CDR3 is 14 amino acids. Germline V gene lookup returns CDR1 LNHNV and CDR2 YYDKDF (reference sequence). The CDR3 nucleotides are TGTGCCACCCTGTTTCGGTTCTCGAACACTGAAGCTTTCTTT. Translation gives CATLFRFSNTEAFF.

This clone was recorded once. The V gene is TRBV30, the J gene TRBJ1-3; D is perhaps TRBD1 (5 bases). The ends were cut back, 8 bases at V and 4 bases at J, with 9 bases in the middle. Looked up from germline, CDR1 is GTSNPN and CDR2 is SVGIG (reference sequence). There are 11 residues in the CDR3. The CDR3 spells CARRTGNTIYF. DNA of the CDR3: TGTGCCCGGCGGACAGGAAACACCATATATTTT.

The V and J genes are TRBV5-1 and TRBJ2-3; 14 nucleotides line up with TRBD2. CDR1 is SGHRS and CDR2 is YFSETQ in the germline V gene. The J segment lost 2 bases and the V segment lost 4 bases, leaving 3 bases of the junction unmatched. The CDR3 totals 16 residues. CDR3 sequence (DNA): TGCGCCAGCAGCCCGGGACTAGCGGGGGCCACAGATACGCAGTATTTT. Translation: CASSPGLAGATDTQYF. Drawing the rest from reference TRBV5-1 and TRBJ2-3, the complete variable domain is KAGVTQTPRYLIKTRGQQVTLSCSPISGHRSVSWYQQTPGQGLQFLFEYFSETQRNKGNFPGRFSGRQFSNSRSEMNVSTLELGDSALYLCASSPGLAGATDTQYFGPGTRLTVL.